This paragraph covers one TCR beta chain sequence. Its antigen is unidentified. Amplification used 60 Vbeta primers and 13 Jbeta primers. Generated by immunoSEQ multiplex PCR, the TCRdb table keeps only in-frame clones and is missing some. This table has tens of thousands of clones, roughly four fifths appearing once. This sample stems from a study of cytomegalovirus exposure and HLA in healthy donors. Study conclusions and caveats: The study listed roughly 160 cytomegalovirus-associated TCR beta chains.

The donors were healthy bone marrow donors. This sequence originates from a woman aged 40 to 50 in good health and CMV-seropositive. Sequenced: PBMCs.

The CDR3 reads CASSLEAGKSYNEQFF. The CDR3 DNA follows: TGTGCCAGCAGCTTGGAAGCGGGAAAATCCTACAATGAGCAGTTCTTC. The V call is TRBV5-4, the J call TRBJ2-1; 7 positions match TRBD2. Losses at the gene ends were 0 bases for V and 1 base for J; bases not matched to a gene: 4. CDR1 and CDR2 from the germline V gene are SGHNT and YYREEE (reference sequence). The CDR3 has 16 residues.